The clone carrying this TCR beta chain was detected only a few times. The antigen is unknown. For the second PCR, which ran for about 6 to 11 cycles, a sample-barcoded 5' primer and a J-beta primer mix were used. Paired-end reads containing CDR3 totaled no fewer than 2.5 million for each sample. One entry per CDR3 protein, called by TCRdb with MiXCR from the 5' RACE reads. The sample has roughly 830,000 distinct CDR3 sequences, around 68% seen once. CDR1 is MDHEN, CDR2 SYDVKM, per germline. The CDR3 has 16 residues. Losses at the gene ends were 3 bases for V and 2 bases for J; bases not matched to a gene: 10. These data are taken from a study of blood T cells in healthy people across ages. Findings and caveats of the study: Donor CMV infection status was unknown, possibly confounding age-related changes in expanded clonotypes.

Donors were systemically healthy Caucasian individuals from Russia aged roughly 6 to 100 years. The study isolated at least 7 million PBMCs from each sample. V usage is TRBV28 and J usage is TRBJ2-7; 7 bases map to TRBD1. This TCR was recovered from a man younger than 40 in good health. Sequencing was carried out using blood. CDR3: CASSLGLQGFTYEQYF. CDR3 in DNA: TGTGCCAGCAGTTTGGGTCTACAGGGGTTTACCTACGAGCAGTACTTC.